Listed below are T cell receptor beta chains from one sample, sequenced in a study of identical twins. TCRdb analysed the 5' RACE reads with MiXCR anew, one entry per CDR3 protein. The sample records approximately 700,000 distinct CDR3 sequences, 6.1% being singletons. Material: naive T cells sorted from blood. Receptor source: a man between 18 and 29 years old in good health. Each CDR3 is given with its conserved first and last residue. Fields, in order: J gene, V gene, D gene, clone size, CDR3 protein, CDR3 DNA. A D gene is named only where the DNA matches it firmly. Clone size, where shown, is once, few, many, or a class for clones that have expanded.

TRBJ2-3 TRBV4-1 NA few CASSQDLGAGTDTQYF TGCGCCAGCAGCCAAGATTTGGGGGCTGGCACAGATACGCAGTATTTT
TRBJ2-7 TRBV4-3 NA many CASSQHTGDYEQYF TGCGCCAGCAGCCAGCACACAGGAGACTACGAGCAGTACTTC
TRBJ2-5 TRBV9 TRBD2 NA CASSVGTSGRLLQETQYF TGTGCCAGCAGCGTTGGGACTAGCGGGAGGCTACTCCAAGAGACCCAGTACTTC
TRBJ2-7 TRBV29-1 TRBD2 many CSVIQAGAYEQYF TGCAGCGTTATTCAAGCGGGGGCCTACGAGCAGTACTTC
TRBJ2-5 TRBV10-2 NA few CATERTGSETQYF TGCGCCACCGAGCGTACAGGGTCGGAGACCCAGTACTTC
TRBJ2-1 TRBV29-1 TRBD1 NA CSVDPGQRYNEQFF TGCAGCGTAGACCCGGGACAGAGATACAATGAGCAGTTCTTC
TRBJ1-5 TRBV20-1 NA many CSARDEVRIRDQPQHF TGCAGTGCTAGAGATGAGGTCAGGATTCGGGATCAGCCCCAGCATTTT
TRBJ1-1 TRBV3-1 NA NA CASSQQGGDTEAFF TGTGCCAGCAGCCAACAGGGTGGAGACACTGAAGCTTTCTTT
TRBJ1-5 TRBV20-1 TRBD1 NA CSAMTGGQPQHF TGCAGTGCTATGACAGGGGGCCAGCCCCAGCATTTT
TRBJ2-7 TRBV7-8 NA NA CASSLYSADNALWYF TGTGCCAGCAGCTTGTATTCGGCTGACAATGCGCTTTGGTACTTC
TRBJ2-7 TRBV5-6 TRBD1 many CASSLEHKIGTDYEQYF TGTGCCAGCAGCTTGGAACATAAAATCGGGACAGACTACGAGCAGTACTTC